The 9 T cell receptor beta chains reported below all come from one sample, sequenced in a study of blood T cell repertoires in COVID-19. This table comes from immunoSEQ multiplex PCR, and its TCRdb copy is limited to in-frame clones, with some not included. The data contain fewer than 250,000 clones, around four fifths of them seen just once; the ten biggest clones take up 4% to 4.5%. The sample was peripheral blood. The receptors were gathered from a man over 45 with acute or convalescent COVID-19.

The rearrangement links TRBV4-1 to TRBJ1-5; D is uncertain. Trimming took off 4 bases at V and 0 bases at J, with 13 bases between the two ends. Germline lookup yields CDR1 MGHRA and CDR2 YSYEKL. The CDR3 runs 16 residues. The CDR3 nucleotides are TGCGCCAGCAGCCCTGTCGTCCAGTTTAGCAATCAGCCCCAGCATTTT. As protein: CASSPVVQFSNQPQHF.

The genes are TRBV7-2 and TRBJ2-5; 11 bases line up with TRBD2. Germline V gene data show CDR1 as SGHTA and CDR2 as FQGNSA. V shed 6 bases and J 3 bases; nucleotides not matched to a gene: 6. CDR3 size: 15 residues. The chain's CDR3 is CASRLPSGRKETQYF. The CDR3 DNA reads TGTGCCAGCAGACTACCTAGCGGGAGGAAAGAGACCCAGTACTTC.

The chain recombines TRBV6-6 with TRBJ2-1; D is uncertain. The CDR3 consists of 11 residues. V dropped 6 bases and J dropped 7 bases, with 7 bases sitting between them. Germline V CDR1 and CDR2: MNHNY, SVGAGI (reference sequence). The CDR3 sequence: CASSLLNEQFF. The CDR3 bases are TGTGCCAGCAGCCTCCTTAATGAGCAGTTCTTC.

The chain recombines TRBV15 with TRBJ2-5; a weak D match, TRBD1 (5 bases). V was cut by 2 bases and J by 7 bases, with 17 bases left in between. The CDR3 has 15 residues. Germline values: CDR1 LNHNV, CDR2 YYDKDF (reference sequence). This CDR3 is CATSRSPETAGTQYF. The CDR3 nucleotides read TGTGCCACCAGCAGATCCCCGGAGACAGCTGGGACCCAGTACTTC.

The genes are TRBV5-6 and TRBJ2-7; D unclear. V lost 1 base, J lost 0 bases, and 5 bases lay in between. The CDR3 sequence is 13 residues long. Germline assignment: CDR1 SGHDT and CDR2 YYEEEE. The CDR3 region is CASSLLDSYEQYF. CDR3 in DNA: TGTGCCAGCAGCTTGTTAGACTCCTACGAGCAGTACTTC.

The V and J genes are TRBV4-2 and TRBJ2-7, with TRBD2 matching over 9 bases. The CDR3 covers 15 residues. Looked up from germline, CDR1 is LGHNA and CDR2 is YNFKEQ. V was clipped by 1 base and J by 2 bases; unmatched bases: 3. The CDR3 region has the DNA TGTGCCAGCAGCCAAGGACTAGCGGAAACCTACGAGCAGTACTTC. It codes for CASSQGLAETYEQYF.

The chain combines TRBV30 with TRBJ1-2; 9 bases are shared with TRBD1. Germline V gene lookup returns CDR1 GTSNPN and CDR2 SVGIG (reference sequence). The CDR3 covers 11 residues. V lost 8 bases, J lost 5 bases, and 3 bases stayed unmatched. The CDR3, as DNA: TGTGCCACAGGACAGGGGTATGGCTACACCTTC. Translating gives CATGQGYGYTF.

The chain links TRBV21-1 to TRBJ2-3; TRBD1, the D gene given by the table, was not confirmed from the DNA. TRBV21-1 is assigned pseudogene status. The CDR3 runs to 13 residues. For the CDR3, the DNA is TGTGCCAGCACCAGGGATGAGGCAGATACGCAGTATTTT. It is translated as CASTRDEADTQYF.

The chain carries TRBV11-3 and TRBJ1-1; TRBD1 matches at 8 bases. V gave up 4 bases and J gave up 0 bases; unmatched junction bases: 7. Germline-derived CDR1 and CDR2 are SGHNT and YENEEA. The CDR3 has 16 residues. This chain's CDR3 is CASSSGRQGLNTEAFF. The CDR3 region has the DNA TGTGCCAGCAGCTCAGGAAGACAGGGGTTGAACACTGAAGCTTTCTTT.